Listed below are T cell receptor beta chains from one sample, sequenced in a study of T cell responses to AZD1222 COVID-19 vaccine. Clones were read by immunoSEQ multiplex PCR, and TCRdb kept only the in-frame ones, dropping some. The table lists about 100,000 clones, roughly 89% of them singletons. Sample: peripheral blood, taken on day 0 of AZD1222 vaccination. The receptors come from an adult in good health. Each CDR3 is given with its conserved first and last residue. The D gene is left open where the match is weak. Size is omitted from some rows. Given values are once, few, many or a class for expanded clones.

>TRBJ2-7|NA|TRBV4-2|NA
CASSQQTESSYEQYF
TGTGCCAGCAGCCAACAGACGGAGTCCTCCTACGAGCAGTACTTC
>TRBJ1-2|NA|TRBV7-2|TRBD1
CASSPPRKPGQGDYGYTF
TGTGCCAGCAGCCCTCCCCGAAAACCGGGACAGGGAGACTATGGCTACACCTTC
>TRBJ1-5|NA|TRBV4-1|NA
CASSQERNQPQHF
TGCGCCAGCAGCCAAGAACGGAATCAGCCCCAGCATTTT
>TRBJ1-2|NA|TRBV7-9|TRBD1
CASRAGQGHGYTF
TGTGCCAGCAGGGCCGGACAGGGGCATGGCTACACCTTC
>TRBJ2-4|NA|TRBV4-1|NA
CASSPGGGWDIQYF
TGCGCCAGCAGCCCTGGTGGGGGGTGGGACATTCAGTACTTC
>TRBJ1-1|NA|TRBV6-1|NA
CASSELSGVTEAFF
TGTGCCAGCAGTGAATTGTCGGGGGTCACTGAAGCTTTCTTT
>TRBJ1-1|NA|TRBV15|NA
CATSRDPEAFF
TGTGCCACCAGCAGAGACCCTGAAGCTTTCTTT
>TRBJ1-2|NA|TRBV10-1|NA
CASSSGTHYGYTF
TGCGCCAGCAGTTCCGGGACACACTATGGCTACACCTTC
>TRBJ1-5|NA|TRBV19|NA
CASSLPGPQNQPQHF
TGTGCCAGTAGCCTCCCTGGACCGCAAAATCAGCCCCAGCATTTT
>TRBJ1-1|NA|TRBV5-1|NA
CASGRGDGGTEAFF
TGCGCCAGCGGAAGAGGGGATGGTGGCACTGAAGCTTTCTTT
>TRBJ1-1|few|TRBV5-1|NA
CASSLRAGDTEAFF
TGCGCCAGCAGCTTGCGGGCAGGGGACACTGAAGCTTTCTTT
>TRBJ2-3|NA|TRBV30|TRBD1
CAWRRQGSADTQYF
TGTGCCTGGAGAAGACAGGGATCTGCAGATACGCAGTATTTT
>TRBJ2-5|NA|TRBV10-3|NA
CAISGWQQETQYF
TGTGCCATCAGTGGGTGGCAACAAGAGACCCAGTACTTC
>TRBJ2-7|NA|TRBV7-7|NA
CASSLDRNYEQYF
TGTGCTAGCAGCTTAGACCGAAACTACGAGCAGTACTTC
>TRBJ2-5|NA|TRBV7-2|NA
CASSPRQQETQYF
TGTGCCAGCAGCCCCCGACAGCAAGAGACCCAGTACTTC
>TRBJ1-6|NA|TRBV19|NA
CASKRENNSPLHF
TGTGCCAGTAAGCGTGAAAATAATTCACCCCTCCACTTT
>TRBJ2-1|NA|TRBV28|TRBD2
CASSFGGVASSRRFF
TGTGCCAGCAGTTTCGGGGGGGTAGCGAGTTCCCGTCGGTTCTTC
>TRBJ2-2|NA|TRBV5-4|TRBD2
CASGREFAGELFF
TGTGCCAGCGGGCGGGAGTTCGCCGGGGAGCTGTTTTTT
>TRBJ1-1|NA|TRBV28|TRBD1
CASSFSTRTGGTEAFF
TGTGCCAGCAGTTTCTCGACTAGGACAGGGGGCACTGAAGCTTTCTTT
>TRBJ1-1|NA|TRBV6-1|TRBD1
CASSDGTGYTEAFF
TGTGCCAGCAGTGACGGGACAGGTTACACTGAAGCTTTCTTT
>TRBJ1-6|once|TRBV6-1|NA
CASRQGGNSPLHF
TGTGCCAGCAGACAGGGTGGAAATTCACCCCTCCACTTT
>TRBJ1-1|NA|TRBV5-1|NA
CASSLAPEGAEAFF
TGCGCCAGCAGCTTGGCCCCGGAGGGCGCTGAAGCTTTCTTT
>TRBJ1-6|NA|TRBV7-8|NA
CASSLIEGNSPLHF
TGTGCCAGCAGCTTAATCGAGGGTAATTCACCCCTCCACTTT
>TRBJ2-5|NA|TRBV6-5|NA
CASSYRFKGPGETQYF
TGTGCCAGCAGTTACCGCTTCAAGGGGCCGGGGGAGACCCAGTACTTC
>TRBJ2-7|NA|TRBV18|NA
CASSPLYEQYF
TGTGCCAGCTCACCACTCTACGAGCAGTACTTC
>TRBJ2-1|NA|TRBV7-9|TRBD2
CASSFGLAGVYNEQFF
TGTGCCAGCAGCTTCGGACTAGCGGGAGTCTACAATGAGCAGTTCTTC
>TRBJ2-3|once|TRBV5-6|TRBD1
CASSQQGPRTDTQYF
TGTGCCAGCAGCCAACAGGGGCCTCGCACAGATACGCAGTATTTT
>TRBJ2-3|NA|TRBV5-1|NA
CASSLRARRDDTQYF
TGCGCCAGCAGCTTAAGGGCCCGCAGGGACGATACGCAGTATTTT
>TRBJ1-6|NA|TRBV18|NA
CASSPDGYNSPLHF
TGTGCCAGCTCACCAGACGGATATAATTCACCCCTCCACTTT
>TRBJ1-5|NA|TRBV6-1|NA
CASSEWAWSQHF
TGTGCCAGCAGTGAATGGGCGTGGTCCCAGCATTTT
>TRBJ2-5|few|TRBV9|TRBD1
CASSVAGGRIETQYF
TGTGCCAGCAGCGTAGCAGGGGGCCGAATAGAGACCCAGTACTTC
>TRBJ2-6|NA|TRBV5-1|TRBD2
CASSLGPGLAGGRGANVLTF
TGCGCCAGCAGCTTAGGACCGGGACTAGCGGGGGGGCGAGGGGCCAACGTCCTGACTTTC
>TRBJ2-5|many|TRBV5-6|NA
CASSLGSQETQYF
TGTGCCAGCAGCTTAGGGTCACAAGAGACCCAGTACTTC
>TRBJ2-2|NA|TRBV7-9|NA
CASSPRWRGELFF
TGTGCCAGCAGCCCCCGGTGGAGGGGGGAGCTGTTTTTT
>TRBJ2-1|NA|TRBV19|NA
CASSSGWLGEQFF
TGTGCCAGTAGTTCCGGGTGGTTGGGTGAGCAGTTCTTC
>TRBJ1-1|NA|TRBV7-9|TRBD1
CASSSWRDRVDTEAFF
TGTGCCAGCAGCTCGTGGCGGGACAGGGTTGACACTGAAGCTTTCTTT
>TRBJ2-3|NA|TRBV25-1|NA
CASSVADTQYF
TGTGCCAGCAGTGTCGCAGATACGCAGTATTTT
>TRBJ2-1|NA|TRBV7-9|NA
CASSLGGFDEQFF
TGTGCCAGCAGCTTAGGGGGTTTTGATGAGCAGTTCTTC
>TRBJ1-1|NA|TRBV18|NA
CASSEGRGWNTEAFF
TGTGCCAGCTCCGAAGGAAGGGGTTGGAACACTGAAGCTTTCTTT
>TRBJ2-1|NA|TRBV11-2|NA
CASSLDPSNEQFF
TGTGCCAGCAGCTTAGATCCTAGCAATGAGCAGTTCTTC
>TRBJ2-7|NA|TRBV11-2|TRBD2
CASSATGLGAEQYF
TGTGCCAGCAGCGCCACCGGACTAGGTGCCGAGCAGTACTTC
>TRBJ2-7|NA|TRBV11-3|NA
CASSPAQGPLSYEQYF
TGTGCCAGCAGCCCCGCTCAGGGCCCCCTCTCCTACGAGCAGTACTTC
>TRBJ2-1|NA|TRBV11-3|NA
CASSSPGPRYNEQFF
TGTGCCAGCAGCTCCCCGGGACCTCGCTACAATGAGCAGTTCTTC
>TRBJ1-1|NA|TRBV2|TRBD1
CASSGQANTEAFF
TGTGCCAGCAGCGGACAGGCGAACACTGAAGCTTTCTTT
>TRBJ1-5|NA|TRBV7-8|TRBD1
CASSYDRGQPQHF
TGTGCCAGCAGCTACGACAGGGGTCAGCCCCAGCATTTT
>TRBJ1-1|NA|TRBV27|TRBD1
CASSGQGYTEAFF
TGTGCCAGCAGTGGACAGGGGTACACTGAAGCTTTCTTT
>TRBJ2-7|NA|TRBV18|NA
CASSEDGGSYEQYF
TGTGCCAGCTCAGAGGACGGGGGCTCCTACGAGCAGTACTTC
>TRBJ1-2|NA|TRBV19|NA
CASTPSRAGGYTF
TGTGCCAGTACCCCGTCTAGGGCTGGAGGCTACACCTTC
>TRBJ2-3|NA|TRBV11-3|NA
CASTQGVGGNTDTQYF
TGTGCCAGCACCCAGGGGGTCGGGGGGAATACAGATACGCAGTATTTT
>TRBJ2-7|NA|TRBV7-8|NA
CASSLGVGEQYF
TGTGCCAGCAGCTTAGGGGTTGGCGAGCAGTACTTC
>TRBJ2-2|NA|TRBV5-1|TRBD2
CASSSIAGAGNTGELFF
TGCGCCAGCAGCTCTATAGCGGGAGCGGGGAACACCGGGGAGCTGTTTTTT
>TRBJ2-3|NA|TRBV6-6|NA
CLSGLPLTDTQYF
TGTCTATCTGGATTGCCCCTCACAGATACGCAGTATTTT
>TRBJ2-2|NA|TRBV5-1|TRBD2
CASGPGGVYTGELFF
TGCGCCAGCGGACCGGGGGGGGTTTACACCGGGGAGCTGTTTTTT
>TRBJ1-2|NA|TRBV29-1|NA
CSVSGGYTF
TGCAGCGTTAGCGGAGGCTACACCTTC
>TRBJ1-4|NA|TRBV5-6|NA
CASSFLGRSNEKLFF
TGTGCCAGCAGCTTCCTGGGGCGCTCTAATGAAAAACTGTTTTTT